The entry below gives a single T cell receptor (beta chain) sequence along with its context. This sample was included in a study of blood T cell repertoires in COVID-19. The overall study: There were acute and convalescent COVID-19 samples, and they came from the United States, Italy and Spain. Sources were T cells, B-cell-depleted T cells, or PBMCs; the material itself was cDNA or gDNA.

Authors' methods: Nucleated cell counts were estimated from reference gene primer amplification. Repertoires were generated with immunoSEQ multiplex PCR, while TCRdb's copy carries only in-frame clones and drops some. The DNA gave D and trimming, while V, J and clone size come from that table. In the table there are about 20,000 clones, around 87% of which are singletons. The TCR comes from a human donor in a cohort sampled during active COVID-19. The sequenced sample was peripheral blood.

CDR3 in amino acids: CASSLGSTYEQYF. The CDR3 bases are TGTGCCAGCAGTTTAGGCAGTACCTACGAGCAGTACTTC. This chain uses TRBV27 with TRBJ2-7; no clear D gene. Between the trimmed V and J ends, which lost 2 bases and 2 bases, there was a span of 7 bases. The CDR3 extends over 13 amino acids. Germline lookup yields CDR1 MNHEY and CDR2 SMNVEV (reference sequence).